This record concerns one T cell receptor beta chain sequence. The germline CDR1 and CDR2 sequences are SGDLS and YYNGEE. The CDR3 consists of 14 residues. Trimming removed 6 bases from V and 5 bases from J; junction bases left unmatched: 5. Measured with immunoSEQ multiplex PCR; TCRdb has only the in-frame clones, and not every one. The sample contains 450,000 to 600,000 clones, roughly 90% of which appear only once. All recovered Cohort 3 donors got two negative PCRs, got clearance, or saw symptom resolution. These data belong to a study of blood T cell repertoires in COVID-19. Study-level background: T cells, B-cell-depleted T cells, or PBMCs provided the cDNA or gDNA that served as material.

Sequenced sample: PBMCs or T cells enriched from blood (not recorded which). The chain has TRBV9 and TRBJ1-6; the match to TRBD1 covers 7 bases. This sequence was found in a woman aged 18-35 years who had recovered from COVID-19. The CDR3 sequence is CASNTGTDNSPLHF. CDR3 sequence (DNA): TGTGCCAGCAACACCGGGACAGATAATTCACCCCTCCACTTT. The full variable domain, rest sourced from reference TRBV9 and TRBJ1-6, is DSGVTQTPKHLITATGQRVTLRCSPRSGDLSVYWYQQSLDQGLQFLIQYYNGEERAKGNILERFSAQQFPDLHSELNLSSLELGDSALYFCASNTGTDNSPLHFGNGTRLTVT.